This TCR beta chain is drawn from a study of lymphopenia after photon versus proton radiotherapy. The CDR3 totals 15 residues. V gave up 7 bases and J gave up 0 bases, with 16 bases separating them. CDR1 is MDHEN and CDR2 is SYDVKM in the germline V gene. The table came from immunoSEQ multiplex PCR; TCRdb's copy has only in-frame clones and leaves some out. Among tens of thousands of clones listed, about 92% were seen once. This TCR came from a woman in her 50s with cholangiocarcinoma. The rearrangement links TRBV28 to TRBJ2-7; D not certain. This sample comprised peripheral blood, obtained from a patient treated with photon-based radiotherapy. The CDR3 region is CASTLGTVSSYEQYF. The CDR3 nucleotides are TGTGCCAGCACTTTGGGCACTGTGAGCTCCTACGAGCAGTACTTC.